Sequencing of this TCR beta chain was carried out in a study of T cells in narcolepsy. As regards this clone: Antigen specificity is unknown.

The assay was immunoSEQ multiplex PCR, and TCRdb's table has in-frame clones only and misses some. This sample has some 20,000 clones, with under 85% found just once. Study results and caveats: Autoreactive clonotypes reportedly recurred in blood of same and different patients, not controls. Autoreactive HCRT-specific and TRIB2-specific clonotypes were marked in same-patient CSF-versus-blood CD4+ comparisons. Some memory CD4+ repertoires had no autoreactive clone sequences.

Trimming at V came to 0 bases and at J to 3 bases, leaving 6 bases not matched to a gene. Germline V gene data show CDR1 as LGHNA and CDR2 as YSLEER. This CDR3 contains 18 residues. The sequencing input was memory (CD45RA-) CD4+ T cells from blood. The sequence was collected from a human donor in good health. The J gene is TRBJ2-3, the V gene TRBV4-3; the match to TRBD2 covers 13 bases. The CDR3 loop is CASSQEATSGGRTDTQYF. For the CDR3, the DNA is TGCGCCAGCAGCCAAGAAGCGACTAGCGGGGGGCGGACAGATACGCAGTATTTT.